The next 10 T cell receptor beta chains were all read from a single sample in a study of radiotherapy plus CTLA-4 blockade in lung cancer. Clones were read by immunoSEQ multiplex PCR, and TCRdb kept only the in-frame ones, dropping some. Among tens of thousands of clones, 80% to 90% were seen once, and the ten largest hold approximately 23%. The sample in question was peripheral blood, obtained from a patient treated with radiotherapy plus ipilimumab. These receptor sequences come from a human donor with non-small cell lung cancer whose response to radiotherapy plus ipilimumab could not be evaluated.

The rearrangement joins TRBV9 to TRBJ2-5, with 10 bases fitting TRBD2. This CDR3 has 15 amino acids. The germline V gene has CDR1 SGDLS and CDR2 YYNGEE. The V and J ends lost 0 bases and 5 bases, in that order; junction bases with no gene match: 4. CDR3 loop: CASSVASGSRETQYF. The CDR3 DNA reads as TGTGCCAGCAGCGTAGCTAGCGGGAGTCGGGAGACCCAGTACTTC.

CDR3 amino acids: CASSIDRGNIQYF. Here the CDR3 DNA reads TGTGCCAGCAGTATAGACAGGGGGAACATTCAGTACTTC. The J gene is TRBJ2-4, the V gene TRBV2; 9 bases line up with TRBD1. The CDR3 covers 13 residues. V lost 5 bases, J lost 7 bases, and 3 bases stayed unmatched. Germline V gene sequence: CDR1 SNHLY, CDR2 FYNNEI.

This rearrangement joins TRBV28 to TRBJ1-1; D might be TRBD1 (6 bases). Germline loops: CDR1 MDHEN, CDR2 SYDVKM. This CDR3 has 12 amino acids. The V end was cut by 5 bases, the J end by 9 bases, with 13 bases between. The CDR3: CASSRIQGKAFF. DNA for the CDR3: TGTGCCAGCAGTCGAATTCAGGGGAAAGCTTTCTTT.

V usage is TRBV2 and J usage is TRBJ2-5, with TRBD1 as a possible D gene (5 bases). CDR3 length: 12 amino acids. Germline assignment: CDR1 SNHLY and CDR2 FYNNEI. V was cut by 3 bases and J by 6 bases, with 8 bases left in between. CDR3 nucleotides: TGTGCCAGCAGTGATAGGGGAAAGACCCAGTACTTC. Its protein product is CASSDRGKTQYF.

The chain uses TRBV19 and TRBJ2-2; possible D gene TRBD2, 5 bases. The CDR3 has 14 amino acids. Trimming shortened V by 6 bases and J by 0 bases, and 8 bases separated the two germline ends. CDR1 and CDR2 from the germline V gene are LNHDA and SQIVND (reference sequence). Here the CDR3 DNA reads TGTGCCAGTAGCACCGGGACGAACACCGGGGAGCTGTTTTTT. Translated: CASSTGTNTGELFF.

The V gene is TRBV10-3, the J gene TRBJ2-1, with 9 bases matching TRBD1. Germline V gene data show CDR1 as ENHRY and CDR2 as SYGVKD. CDR3 length: 14 residues. V dropped 10 bases and J dropped 3; count of bases not matched to a gene: 7. CDR3 loop: CATLGQGRYNEQFF. CDR3 sequence (DNA): TGTGCCACCCTGGGACAGGGACGCTACAATGAGCAGTTCTTC.

The rearrangement joins TRBV2 to TRBJ2-5; possible D gene TRBD1, 5 bases. V dropped 2 bases and J dropped 4 bases, with 11 bases sitting between them. Germline V gives CDR1 SNHLY, CDR2 FYNNEI. The CDR3 has 14 residues. The CDR3 protein is CASSEQGPPETQYF. CDR3 coding DNA: TGTGCCAGCAGTGAACAGGGTCCCCCAGAGACCCAGTACTTC.

The chain couples TRBV6-5 to TRBJ1-5; possibly TRBD1 for D (5 bases). This CDR3 has 12 amino acids. V was shortened by 4 bases and J by 7 bases, with 8 bases between the two germline ends. Per the germline V gene, CDR1 is MNHEY and CDR2 is SVGAGI. CDR3 DNA: TGTGCCAGCAGTTCACGGGGGCAGCCCCAGCATTTT. Its translation: CASSSRGQPQHF.

The genes are TRBV7-3 and TRBJ2-3, with TRBD1 identical over 9 bases. CDR1 SGHTA and CDR2 FQGTGA come from the germline V gene. V dropped 3 bases and J dropped 2; count of bases not matched to a gene: 3. CDR3 length: 15 amino acids. The DNA of the CDR3 is TGTGCCAGCAGCTTTGGGACAGGGACCACAGATACGCAGTATTTT. Amino acids: CASSFGTGTTDTQYF.

V gene TRBV28 combines with J gene TRBJ2-7, with 9 bases lining up with TRBD1. The CDR3 is made up of 14 amino acids. Germline loops: CDR1 MDHEN, CDR2 SYDVKM. After removal of 6 bases from V and 2 bases from J, the junction contained 5 bases not matched to a gene. The CDR3 loop reads CASSPGTGTYEQYF. CDR3 DNA sequence: TGTGCCAGCAGCCCCGGGACAGGGACCTACGAGCAGTACTTC. Full variable domain (remainder filled in from reference TRBV28 and TRBJ2-7): DVKVTQSSRYLVKRTGEKVFLECVQDMDHENMFWYRQDPGLGLRLIYFSYDVKMKEKGDIPEGYSVSREKKERFSLILESASTNQTSMYLCASSPGTGTYEQYFGPGTRLTVT.